What follows describes a single T cell receptor (beta chain). Sequencing used cDNA as its template, made by extracting RNA and reverse transcribing it. The data were produced by immunoSEQ multiplex PCR, yet TCRdb's version contains in-frame clones alone and is incomplete. Among about 210,000 clones listed, roughly 40% were seen once. These data originate in a study of CD8+ T cells in alopecia areata. The treatment was: oral pan-JAK inhibitor, 5-10 mg twice daily. Alopecia areata patients provided lesional scalp punch biopsies and peripheral blood, both collected for the study. CDR1 is GTSNPN, CDR2 SVGIG, per germline (reference sequence). This CDR3 region has 15 residues. After removal of 0 bases from V and 3 bases from J, the junction contained 6 bases not matched to a gene.

V is TRBV30 and J is TRBJ2-5, with 8 positions matching TRBD2. This receptor was taken from a human donor with alopecia areata. Material: CD4+ T cells sorted from blood, obtained at approximately week 36, from a patient treated with tofacitinib. CDR3 DNA sequence: TGTGCCTGGAGTGTAGGGGTTAGCGGGAAAGAGACCCAGTACTTC. Its translation: CAWSVGVSGKETQYF.